This entry lists 23 T cell receptor beta chains sequenced from one sample in a study of T-cell memory formation after mild COVID-19. One entry per CDR3 protein, called by TCRdb with MiXCR from the 5' RACE reads. Found here are nearly 250,000 distinct CDR3 sequences, just over 15% of them singletons; the top ten hold under 2.5%. What was sequenced was PBMCs or a T cell subset sorted from them (not recorded which). Receptors originate from an adult woman who had mild COVID-19 (a few samples of this study predate the infection). Cell type and time point are not known.

The chain links TRBV4-3 to TRBJ2-1; no definite D call. CDR3 length equals 13 residues. V gave up 4 bases and J gave up 8 bases, with 12 bases separating them. Germline CDR1 and CDR2: LGHNA and YSLEER. Written as DNA, the CDR3 is TGCGCCAGCAGCCCTTACCGCTGGGATGAGCAGTTCTTC. It specifies CASSPYRWDEQFF.

V and J are TRBV7-2 and TRBJ1-2; tentatively, D is TRBD1 (6 bases). The CDR3 is 15 amino acids. V was pared by 5 bases and J by 8 bases, with 21 bases between. Germline CDR1 SGHTA, CDR2 FQGNSA. The CDR3 coding sequence is TGTGCCAGCAGCCCATGGGGAGGGGGAACCCTAGGCTACACCTTC. It yields the protein CASSPWGGGTLGYTF.

This chain uses TRBV7-9 with TRBJ2-1; the D gene is possibly TRBD1 (6 bases). Germline V lookup: CDR1 SEHNR, CDR2 FQNEAQ (reference sequence). Deletions cut 5 bases from V and 10 bases from J, with 21 bases between. CDR3 length: 15 residues. CDR3 DNA: TGTGCCAGCAGCCCCCCGGGACAAATCAAGGGGGAGCAGTTCTTC. Its translation: CASSPPGQIKGEQFF.

The chain carries TRBV9 and TRBJ1-2; D not certain. The V end was cut by 0 bases, the J end by 5 bases, with 8 bases between. This CDR3 contains 13 residues. From germline, CDR1 is SGDLS and CDR2 YYNGEE. CDR3 in amino acids: CASSVGLIYGYTF. CDR3 in DNA: TGTGCCAGCAGCGTAGGGCTGATTTATGGCTACACCTTC.

This chain links TRBV18 with TRBJ2-5; D gene ambiguous. This CDR3 has 17 residues. V shed 3 bases and J shed 5 bases, with 22 bases lying between them. Germline CDR1 and CDR2: KGHSH and LQKENI. The CDR3 nucleotides read TGTGCCAGCTCACCGCCGGGCTCCAATCTTGGTGGGGAGACCCAGTACTTC. As protein: CASSPPGSNLGGETQYF.

V usage is TRBV7-2 and J usage is TRBJ2-5; D is unresolved. V gave up 1 base and J gave up 3 bases, with 6 bases separating them. The CDR3 runs to 13 residues. CDR1 SGHTA and CDR2 FQGNSA come from the germline V gene. The CDR3 sequence is CASSLGEKETQYF. The CDR3, as DNA: TGTGCCAGCAGCTTAGGAGAGAAAGAGACCCAGTACTTC.

The chain is built from TRBV7-9 and TRBJ1-1; D is possibly TRBD1 (5 bases). CDR1 is SEHNR and CDR2 is FQNEAQ in the germline V gene (reference sequence). V lost 5 bases, J lost 4 bases, and 14 bases lay in between. The CDR3 has 14 amino acids. The DNA of the CDR3 is TGTGCCAGCAGCGTACGACAGCGGTCCACTGAAGCTTTCTTT. It yields the protein CASSVRQRSTEAFF. The variable domain in full, completed from reference TRBV7-9 and TRBJ1-1, reads DTGVSQNPRHKITKRGQNVTFRCDPISEHNRLYWYRQTLGQGPEFLTYFQNEAQLEKSRLLSDRFSAERPKGSFSTLEIQRTEQGDSAMYLCASSVRQRSTEAFFGQGTRLTVV.

This clonotype was picked up many times. This chain connects TRBV28 to TRBJ1-4; 7 bases are shared with TRBD1. The J segment lost 0 bases and the V segment lost 6 bases, leaving 4 bases of the junction unmatched. Germline V gives CDR1 MDHEN, CDR2 SYDVKM. The CDR3 extends over 15 amino acids. The CDR3 DNA follows: TGTGCCAGCAGGGGGACAGCGGCAACTAATGAAAAACTGTTTTTT. Translating it yields CASRGTAATNEKLFF.

This clonotype occurred a few times. This chain links TRBV6-5 with TRBJ1-2, with TRBD1 matching 8 bases. Germline CDR1 MNHEY, CDR2 SVGAGI. This CDR3 has 16 amino acids. V lost 2 bases, J lost 4 bases, and 9 bases stayed unmatched. CDR3: CASSYLSQGAGYGYTF. CDR3 DNA: TGTGCCAGCAGTTACCTATCTCAGGGGGCCGGCTATGGCTACACCTTC.

The chain joins TRBV18 to TRBJ1-1; no definite D call. This CDR3 region has 13 residues. Per germline, CDR1 KGHSH and CDR2 LQKENI. V gave up 0 bases and J gave up 7 bases, with 9 bases separating them. The CDR3 DNA is TGTGCCAGCTCACCACCCTCAACGGTTGAAGCTTTCTTT. Translation gives CASSPPSTVEAFF.

This clonotype was seen ten or more times. The chain combines TRBV9 with TRBJ2-7; 9 positions agree with TRBD1. Germline V gives CDR1 SGDLS, CDR2 YYNGEE. There are 15 residues in the CDR3. Trimming cost V 3 bases and J 6 bases; bases outside gene matches: 10. Here the CDR3 DNA reads TGTGCCAGCAGCGCTACGGGACAGGGAAGGGGCGAGCAGTACTTC. Its protein product is CASSATGQGRGEQYF.

The chain uses TRBV3-1 and TRBJ1-6; TRBD1 might be the D (5 bases). Between the trimmed V and J ends, which lost 4 bases and 7 bases, there was a span of 14 bases. From germline, CDR1 is LGHDT and CDR2 YNNKEL (reference sequence). This CDR3 is 15 amino acids long. CDR3: CASSPLGRDNSPLHF. As DNA, the CDR3 is TGTGCCAGCAGCCCTCTGGGACGGGACAATTCACCCCTCCACTTT.

The chain employs TRBV3-1 and TRBJ2-3; D tentatively fits TRBD1 or TRBD2 (6 bases each). The CDR3 spans 16 residues. The germline V gene encodes CDR1 LGHDT and CDR2 YNNKEL (reference sequence). V shed 4 bases and J shed 2 bases, with 16 bases lying between them. As DNA, the CDR3 is TGTGCCAGCAGCCTCATGCCGGGGGCAAACACAGATACGCAGTATTTT. Translating it yields CASSLMPGANTDTQYF.

This clonotype showed up just a few times. The J gene is TRBJ2-7, the V gene TRBV7-9; D is possibly TRBD1 (6 bases). The V end lost 5 bases, the J end lost 9 bases, and 26 bases lay between the germline ends. Germline V lookup: CDR1 SEHNR, CDR2 FQNEAQ (reference sequence). This CDR3 region has 16 residues. CDR3 sequence reads: CASSVLQGIYNSAQYF. The CDR3 DNA follows: TGTGCCAGCAGCGTGCTACAGGGAATTTATAATTCGGCGCAGTACTTC. Full variable domain (rest looked up from reference TRBV7-9 and TRBJ2-7): DTGVSQNPRHKITKRGQNVTFRCDPISEHNRLYWYRQTLGQGPEFLTYFQNEAQLEKSRLLSDRFSAERPKGSFSTLEIQRTEQGDSAMYLCASSVLQGIYNSAQYFGPGTRLTVT.

The chain links TRBV7-9 to TRBJ2-7, with D possibly TRBD1 on 6 matching bases. Trimming stripped 5 bases from V and 6 bases from J, with 14 bases between. From germline, CDR1 is SEHNR and CDR2 FQNEAQ (reference sequence). The CDR3 runs to 13 residues. CDR3 coding DNA: TGTGCCAGCAGCCTCCAGGGGAAGGGCGAGCAGTACTTC. Encoded protein: CASSLQGKGEQYF.

The chain combines TRBV25-1 with TRBJ1-4, with D perhaps TRBD1 (5 bases). CDR3 length: 15 residues. Trimming left V 1 base short and J 8 bases short, with 14 bases between. Germline V CDR1 and CDR2: MGHDK, SYGVNS. DNA for the CDR3: TGTGCCAGCAGTGAATCTGGAAGGGGCGAAGAAAAACTGTTTTTT. The encoded protein is CASSESGRGEEKLFF. Using reference TRBV25-1 and TRBJ1-4 for the parts outside the CDR3, the full variable domain is EADIYQTPRYLVIGTGKKITLECSQTMGHDKMYWYQQDPGMELHLIHYSYGVNSTEKGDLSSESTVSRIRTEHFPLTLESARPSHTSQYLCASSESGRGEEKLFFGSGTQLSVL.

This clonotype was observed once. The V call is TRBV6-5, the J call TRBJ2-7; a possible D gene is TRBD1 (5 bases). From germline, CDR1 is MNHEY and CDR2 SVGAGI. The CDR3 sequence is 14 residues long. V shed 6 bases and J shed 6 bases, with 18 bases lying between them. Written as DNA, the CDR3 is TGTGCCAGCAGGTTAGGGTCAGGGATGGGCGAGCAGTACTTC. This sequence encodes CASRLGSGMGEQYF.

This clonotype was detected once. The J gene is TRBJ1-1, the V gene TRBV10-2; no firm D call. The V end lost 3 bases, the J end lost 8 bases, and 19 bases lay between the germline ends. This CDR3 spans 15 amino acids. The germline gives CDR1 WSHSY, CDR2 SAAADI. The CDR3 DNA sequence: TGCGCCAGCAGTGAAGGTACGCTACCAGGAAAGGAAGCTTTCTTT. Amino acids: CASSEGTLPGKEAFF.

The chain has TRBV3-1 and TRBJ2-7; a weak D match, TRBD1 (5 bases). The V gene lost 1 base and the J gene lost 6 bases, with 7 bases spanning the gap. The CDR3 is 12 residues long. Germline V gene data show CDR1 as LGHDT and CDR2 as YNNKEL (reference sequence). The DNA of the CDR3 is TGTGCCAGCAGCCAAGTCACAGGCGAGCAGTACTTC. As protein: CASSQVTGEQYF.

This chain joins TRBV24-1 and TRBJ2-1; D perhaps matches TRBD2 (7 bases). From germline, CDR1 is KGHDR and CDR2 SFDVKD. CDR3 length equals 16 residues. The V gene lost 1 base and the J gene lost 6 bases, with 15 bases spanning the gap. The CDR3 sequence: CATSDFTQGRGNEQFF. Here the CDR3 DNA reads TGTGCCACCAGTGATTTCACTCAGGGGAGGGGCAATGAGCAGTTCTTC.

The V gene is TRBV25-1, the J gene TRBJ2-4; D gene ambiguous. The CDR3 runs to 15 residues. V gave up 1 base and J gave up 0 bases, with 7 bases separating them. The germline CDR1 and CDR2 sequences are MGHDK and SYGVNS. In DNA form, the CDR3 reads TGTGCCAGCAGTGAATCCCTTGGAGCCAAAAACATTCAGTACTTC. It translates to CASSESLGAKNIQYF.

This clonotype turned up a few times. This sequence joins TRBV7-9 and TRBJ1-1; D is ambiguous. CDR1 and CDR2 from the germline V gene are SEHNR and FQNEAQ (reference sequence). This CDR3 is built from 12 residues. V lost 5 bases and J 4 bases, leaving 8 bases between the germline ends. The CDR3 DNA sequence: TGTGCCAGCAGCCCACGGGGCACTGAAGCTTTCTTT. This encodes CASSPRGTEAFF.

This clonotype has more than one count but fewer than ten. The chain has TRBV12-3 or TRBV12-4 and TRBJ1-1, with 7 positions matching TRBD1. The CDR3 is 15 amino acids. The J segment lost 9 bases and the V segment lost 6 bases, leaving 16 bases of the junction unmatched. CDR3 amino acids: CASSLQGQGVRKAFF. DNA for the CDR3: TGTGCCAGCAGCCTACAGGGGCAGGGGGTGCGGAAAGCTTTCTTT.